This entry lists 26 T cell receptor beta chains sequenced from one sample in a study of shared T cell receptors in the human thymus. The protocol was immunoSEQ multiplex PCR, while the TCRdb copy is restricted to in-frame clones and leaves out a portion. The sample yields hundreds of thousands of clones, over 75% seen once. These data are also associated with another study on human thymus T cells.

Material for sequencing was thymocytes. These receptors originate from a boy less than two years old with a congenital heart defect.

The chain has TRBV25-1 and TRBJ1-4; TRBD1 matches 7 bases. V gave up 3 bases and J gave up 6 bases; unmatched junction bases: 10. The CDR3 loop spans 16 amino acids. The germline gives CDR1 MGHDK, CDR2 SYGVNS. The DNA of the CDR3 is TGTGCCAGCAGTGACAAGATCAGGGGGGTGGATGAAAAACTGTTTTTT. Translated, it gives CASSDKIRGVDEKLFF. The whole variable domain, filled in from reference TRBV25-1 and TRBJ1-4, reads EADIYQTPRYLVIGTGKKITLECSQTMGHDKMYWYQQDPGMELHLIHYSYGVNSTEKGDLSSESTVSRIRTEHFPLTLESARPSHTSQYLCASSDKIRGVDEKLFFGSGTQLSVL.

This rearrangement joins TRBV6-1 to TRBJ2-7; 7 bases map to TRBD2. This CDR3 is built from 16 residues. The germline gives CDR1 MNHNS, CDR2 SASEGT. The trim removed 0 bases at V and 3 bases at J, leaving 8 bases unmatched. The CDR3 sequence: CASSEARTSAGYEQYF. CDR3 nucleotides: TGTGCCAGCAGTGAAGCTCGAACTAGCGCAGGCTACGAGCAGTACTTC.

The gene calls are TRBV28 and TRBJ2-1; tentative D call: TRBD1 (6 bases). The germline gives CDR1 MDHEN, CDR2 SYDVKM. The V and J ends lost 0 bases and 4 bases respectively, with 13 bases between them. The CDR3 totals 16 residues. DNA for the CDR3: TGTGCCAGCAGTTTATGGTATGGACAGCCTTACAATGAGCAGTTCTTC. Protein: CASSLWYGQPYNEQFF.

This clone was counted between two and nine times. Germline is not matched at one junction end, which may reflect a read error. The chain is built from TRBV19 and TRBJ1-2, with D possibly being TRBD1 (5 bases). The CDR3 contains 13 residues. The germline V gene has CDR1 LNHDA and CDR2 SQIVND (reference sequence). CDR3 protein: CASSIGTKYGYTF. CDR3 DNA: TGTGCCAGTAGTATCGGGACTAAGTATGGCTACACCTTC.

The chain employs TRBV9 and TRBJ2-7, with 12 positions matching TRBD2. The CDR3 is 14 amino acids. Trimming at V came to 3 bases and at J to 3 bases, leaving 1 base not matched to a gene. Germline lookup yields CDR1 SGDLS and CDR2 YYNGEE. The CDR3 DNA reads TGTGCCAGCAGCGGGGGACTAGCGGGCTACGAGCAGTACTTC. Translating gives CASSGGLAGYEQYF.

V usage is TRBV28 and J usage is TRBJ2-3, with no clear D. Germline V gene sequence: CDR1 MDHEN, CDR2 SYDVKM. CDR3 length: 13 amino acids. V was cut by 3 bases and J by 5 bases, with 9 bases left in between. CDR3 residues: CASSLTIGDTQYF. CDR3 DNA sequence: TGTGCCAGCAGTTTGACAATCGGAGATACGCAGTATTTT.

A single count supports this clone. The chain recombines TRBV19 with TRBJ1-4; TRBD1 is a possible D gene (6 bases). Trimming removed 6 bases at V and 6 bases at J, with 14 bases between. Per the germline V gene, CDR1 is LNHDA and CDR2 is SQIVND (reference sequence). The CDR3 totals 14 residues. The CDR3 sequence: CASRDSVRDEKLFF. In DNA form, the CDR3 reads TGTGCCAGTAGGGACAGCGTTCGGGATGAAAAACTGTTTTTT.

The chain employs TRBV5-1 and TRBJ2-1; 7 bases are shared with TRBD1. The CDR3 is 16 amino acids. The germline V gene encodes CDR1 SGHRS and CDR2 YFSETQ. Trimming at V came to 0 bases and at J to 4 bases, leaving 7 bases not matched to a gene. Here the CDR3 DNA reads TGCGCCAGCAGCTTGGGGGGATGGACAGGTTACAATGAGCAGTTCTTC. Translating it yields CASSLGGWTGYNEQFF.

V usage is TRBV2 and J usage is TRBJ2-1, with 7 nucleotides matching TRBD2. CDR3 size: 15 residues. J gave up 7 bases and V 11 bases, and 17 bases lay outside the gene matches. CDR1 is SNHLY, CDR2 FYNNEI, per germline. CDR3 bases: TGTGCCGGCGTGGAGGCGGGAGTGCTTGTGAATGAGCAGTTCTTC. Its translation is CAGVEAGVLVNEQFF.

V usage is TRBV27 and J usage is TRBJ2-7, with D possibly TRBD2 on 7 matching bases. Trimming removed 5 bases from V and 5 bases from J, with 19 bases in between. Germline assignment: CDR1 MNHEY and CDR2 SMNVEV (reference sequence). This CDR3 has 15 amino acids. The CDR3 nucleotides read TGTGCCAGCAGTCACTGGGGGGGGCCAGATAACGAGCAGTACTTC. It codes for CASSHWGGPDNEQYF.

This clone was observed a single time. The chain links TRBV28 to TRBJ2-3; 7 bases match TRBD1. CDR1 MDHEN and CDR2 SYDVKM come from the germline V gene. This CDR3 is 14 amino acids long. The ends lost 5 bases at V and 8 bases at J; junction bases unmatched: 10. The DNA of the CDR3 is TGTGCCAGCAGTCCCCTGACAGGGCCAGGTACGCAGTATTTT. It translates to CASSPLTGPGTQYF.

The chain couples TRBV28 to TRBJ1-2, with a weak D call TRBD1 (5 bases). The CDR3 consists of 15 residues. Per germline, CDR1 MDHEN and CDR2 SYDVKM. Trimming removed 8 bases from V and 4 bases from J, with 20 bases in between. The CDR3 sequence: CASQDAGAPAYGYTF. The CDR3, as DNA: TGTGCCAGCCAAGATGCTGGGGCCCCTGCCTATGGCTACACCTTC.

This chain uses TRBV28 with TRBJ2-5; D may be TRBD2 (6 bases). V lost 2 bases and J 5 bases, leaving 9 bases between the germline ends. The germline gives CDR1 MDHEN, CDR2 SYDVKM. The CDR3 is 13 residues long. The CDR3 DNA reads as TGTGCCAGCAGTTTACGGGGGAGGGAGACCCAGTACTTC. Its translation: CASSLRGRETQYF.

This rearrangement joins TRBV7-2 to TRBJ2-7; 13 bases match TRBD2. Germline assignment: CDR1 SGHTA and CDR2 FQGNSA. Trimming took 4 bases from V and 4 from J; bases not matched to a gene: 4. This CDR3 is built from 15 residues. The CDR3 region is CASSSGTSGMYEQYF. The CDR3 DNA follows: TGTGCCAGCAGCTCCGGGACTAGCGGGATGTACGAGCAGTACTTC.

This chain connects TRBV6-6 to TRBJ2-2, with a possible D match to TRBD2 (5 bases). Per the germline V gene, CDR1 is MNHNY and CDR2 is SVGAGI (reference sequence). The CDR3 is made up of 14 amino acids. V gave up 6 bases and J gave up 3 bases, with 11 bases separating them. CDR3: CASRPGSDTGELFF. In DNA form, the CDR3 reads TGTGCCAGCAGACCGGGGTCTGACACCGGGGAGCTGTTTTTT.

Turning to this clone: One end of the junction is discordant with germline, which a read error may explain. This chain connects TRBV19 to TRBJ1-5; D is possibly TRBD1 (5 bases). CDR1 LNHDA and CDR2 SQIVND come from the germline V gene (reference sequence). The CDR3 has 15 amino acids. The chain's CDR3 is CASKRGGDGNRPQHF. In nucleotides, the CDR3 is TGTGCCAGTAAGAGAGGAGGGGATGGGAATCGGCCCCAGCATTTT.

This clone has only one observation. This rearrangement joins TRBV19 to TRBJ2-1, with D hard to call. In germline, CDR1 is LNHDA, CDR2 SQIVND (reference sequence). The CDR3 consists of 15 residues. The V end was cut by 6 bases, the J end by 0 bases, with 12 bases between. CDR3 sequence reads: CASRPDPSSYNEQFF. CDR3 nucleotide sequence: TGTGCCAGTAGACCCGATCCGAGCTCCTACAATGAGCAGTTCTTC.

In DNA, the CDR3 is TGTGCCAGCAGAGAGGGACAGGTGGTGGCCCGAGCCCAAGAAAAACTGTTTTTT. Protein: CASREGQVVARAQEKLFF. This chain uses TRBV2 with TRBJ1-4, with 8 bases that match TRBD1. CDR3 length equals 18 residues. V dropped 6 bases and J dropped 8; count of bases not matched to a gene: 20. Germline CDR1 is SNHLY and CDR2 is FYNNEI. The full variable domain, rest sourced from reference TRBV2 and TRBJ1-4, is EPEVTQTPSHQVTQMGQEVILRCVPISNHLYFYWYRQILGQKVEFLVSFYNNEISEKSEIFDDQFSVERPDGSNFTLKIRSTKLEDSAMYFCASREGQVVARAQEKLFFGSGTQLSVL.

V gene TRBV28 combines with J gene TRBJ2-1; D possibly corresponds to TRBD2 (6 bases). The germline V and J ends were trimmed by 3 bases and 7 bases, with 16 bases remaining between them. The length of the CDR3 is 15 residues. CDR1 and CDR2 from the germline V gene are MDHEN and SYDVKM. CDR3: CASSLGGERLNEQFF. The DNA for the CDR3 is TGTGCCAGCAGTTTGGGCGGGGAAAGACTAAATGAGCAGTTCTTC.

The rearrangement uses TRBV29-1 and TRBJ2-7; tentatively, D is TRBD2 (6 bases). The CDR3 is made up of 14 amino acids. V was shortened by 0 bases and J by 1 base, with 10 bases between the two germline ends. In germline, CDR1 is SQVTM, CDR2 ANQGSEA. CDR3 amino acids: CSVEERGQSYEQYF. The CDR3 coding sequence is TGCAGCGTTGAAGAGCGGGGCCAATCCTACGAGCAGTACTTC.

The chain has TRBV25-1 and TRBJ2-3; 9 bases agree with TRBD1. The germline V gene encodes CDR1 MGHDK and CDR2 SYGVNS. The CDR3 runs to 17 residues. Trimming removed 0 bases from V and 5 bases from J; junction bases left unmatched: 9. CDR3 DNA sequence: TGTGCCAGCAGTGAATACACACAGGGGGCGTCGGGAGATACGCAGTATTTT. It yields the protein CASSEYTQGASGDTQYF.

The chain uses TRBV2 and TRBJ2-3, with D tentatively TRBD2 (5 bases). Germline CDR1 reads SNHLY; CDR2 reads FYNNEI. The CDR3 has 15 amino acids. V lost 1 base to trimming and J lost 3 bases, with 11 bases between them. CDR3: CASSEGIRETDTQYF. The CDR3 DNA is TGTGCCAGCAGTGAAGGTATCCGGGAAACAGATACGCAGTATTTT. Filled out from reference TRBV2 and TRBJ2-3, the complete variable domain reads EPEVTQTPSHQVTQMGQEVILRCVPISNHLYFYWYRQILGQKVEFLVSFYNNEISEKSEIFDDQFSVERPDGSNFTLKIRSTKLEDSAMYFCASSEGIRETDTQYFGPGTRLTVL.

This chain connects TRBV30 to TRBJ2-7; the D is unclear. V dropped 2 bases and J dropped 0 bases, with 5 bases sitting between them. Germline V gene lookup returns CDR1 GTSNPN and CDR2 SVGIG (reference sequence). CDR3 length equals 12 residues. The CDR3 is CAWSSCSYEQYF. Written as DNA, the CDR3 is TGTGCCTGGAGTTCTTGCTCCTACGAGCAGTACTTC.

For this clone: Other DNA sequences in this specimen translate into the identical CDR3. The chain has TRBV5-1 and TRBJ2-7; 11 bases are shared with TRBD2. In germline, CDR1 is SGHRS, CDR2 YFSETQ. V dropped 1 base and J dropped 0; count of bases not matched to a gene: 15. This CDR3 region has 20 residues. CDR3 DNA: TGCGCCAGCAGCTTGTTCCCTAGCGGGGGGCCCGCACAGAGCTCCTACGAGCAGTACTTC. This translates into CASSLFPSGGPAQSSYEQYF.

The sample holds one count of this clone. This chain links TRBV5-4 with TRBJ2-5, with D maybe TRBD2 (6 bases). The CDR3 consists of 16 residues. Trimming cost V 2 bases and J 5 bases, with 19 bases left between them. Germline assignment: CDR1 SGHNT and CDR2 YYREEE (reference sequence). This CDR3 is CASSFGDRGMGETQYF. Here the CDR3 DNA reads TGTGCCAGCAGCTTCGGGGACCGGGGGATGGGGGAGACCCAGTACTTC.

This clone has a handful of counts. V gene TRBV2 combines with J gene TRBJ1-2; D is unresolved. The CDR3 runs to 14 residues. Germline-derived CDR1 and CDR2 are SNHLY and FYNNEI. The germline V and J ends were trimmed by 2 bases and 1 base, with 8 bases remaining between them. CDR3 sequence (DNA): TGTGCCAGCAGTGAACGAAGGAGTAACTATGGCTACACCTTC. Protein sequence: CASSERRSNYGYTF. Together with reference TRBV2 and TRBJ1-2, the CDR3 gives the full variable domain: EPEVTQTPSHQVTQMGQEVILRCVPISNHLYFYWYRQILGQKVEFLVSFYNNEISEKSEIFDDQFSVERPDGSNFTLKIRSTKLEDSAMYFCASSERRSNYGYTFGSGTRLTVV.